This T cell receptor beta chain comes out of a study of T-cell memory formation after mild COVID-19. With 1 base clipped from V and 5 bases from J, the junction kept 2 bases outside the gene matches. The germline gives CDR1 SGHVS, CDR2 FQNEAQ. The CDR3 totals 15 residues. Researchers used 5'RACE with constant-segment primers to make TCR alpha and TCR beta cDNA libraries that carry sample barcodes and UMIs. TCRdb called the 5' RACE reads again in MiXCR, with one record for every CDR3 protein. The sample lists fewer than 600,000 distinct CDR3 sequences, 20% to 25% seen once, with around 7.7% in the top ten. This clonotype occurred a few times.

Sequenced material: PBMCs or a T cell subset sorted from them (not recorded which). The sequence was obtained from an adult woman who had mild COVID-19 (a few samples of this study predate the infection). Cell type and time point are not known. The gene calls are TRBV7-8 and TRBJ2-7; 13 nucleotides agree with TRBD2. CDR3 DNA sequence: TGTGCCAGCAGCTTAGGGACTAGCGGGAGCCACGAGCAGTACTTC. It codes for CASSLGTSGSHEQYF.